This record looks at one TCR beta chain sequence and its context. No antigen is known for it. These data come from a study of Ad26.COV2.S vaccination and SARS-CoV-2 variants. General study points: Reportedly, after vaccination the spike-specific CD8+ and CD4+ T cell responses displayed substantial breadth. Across vaccine and placebo recipients, the breadth of non-spike TCRs was similar. Among vaccine recipients, spike-specific TCR breadth exceeded that of placebo recipients. TCR breadth and depth analyses may have underestimated total T cell responses.

Trimming took off 7 bases at V and 0 bases at J, with 15 bases between the two ends. The CDR3 runs 15 residues. Germline-derived CDR1 and CDR2 are LNHDA and SQIVND (reference sequence). Assay used: immunoSEQ multiplex PCR; TCRdb lists only in-frame clones, some missing. This table has about 94,000 clones, approximately 82% appearing once. The receptor was isolated from a human donor who had recovered from COVID-19. This chain connects TRBV19 to TRBJ1-1; no definite D call. The specimen comprised peripheral blood, sampled after recovery from COVID-19. The CDR3 here is CASKVLGGMNTEAFF. The CDR3 nucleotides read TGTGCCAGTAAGGTACTGGGAGGCATGAACACTGAAGCTTTCTTT. Full variable domain (outside the CDR3, taken from reference TRBV19 and TRBJ1-1): DGGITQSPKYLFRKEGQNVTLSCEQNLNHDAMYWYRQDPGQGLRLIYYSQIVNDFQKGDIAEGYSVSREKKESFPLTVTSAQKNPTAFYLCASKVLGGMNTEAFFGQGTRLTVV.